This entry describes one T cell receptor (beta chain). What it recognizes is unknown. The DNA input per sorted-subset replicate PCR was roughly 0.2 ug, corresponding to tens of thousands of T cell genomes. Generated by immunoSEQ multiplex PCR, the TCRdb table keeps only in-frame clones and is missing some. The table has approximately 740,000 clones, over 65% seen once; the top ten hold 1.7%. The entry originates in a study of shared clonotypes between healthy human individuals. Study outcomes and limitations: For naive CD4 cells, 4.5% to 6.5% of clonotypes were shared across a handful of donors. Shared clonotypes across all four donors exceeded non-shared ones in generation probability.

Investigators divided CD4+ cells into CD45RA+ naive and CD45RA-negative memory subsets. After removal of 7 bases from V and 2 bases from J, the junction contained 24 bases not matched to a gene. Germline V gene data show CDR1 as ENHRY and CDR2 as SYGVKD. The CDR3 is 20 amino acids. The receptor was isolated from a woman aged 25 to 39 in good health. V usage is TRBV10-3 and J usage is TRBJ2-5, with 8 bases identical to TRBD1. Sequenced sample: memory CD4+ T cells sorted from blood. Subset in this sample: CD45RA-negative fraction. CDR3 nucleotides: TGTGCCATCAATATAACCGATGACAGGGGCCCGTACCACCAACAAGAGACCCAGTACTTC. It is translated as CAINITDDRGPYHQQETQYF.